The clone carrying this T cell receptor (beta chain) was counted a few times. The data were taken from a study of beta chain features in type 1 diabetes. This CDR3 is built from 14 residues. V gave up 1 base and J gave up 5 bases, with 10 bases separating them. CDR1 and CDR2 (germline): MGHRA, YSYEKL. Reverse transcription of all isolated RNA meant that expressed TCRB transcripts were sequenced. Clones were read by immunoSEQ multiplex PCR, and TCRdb kept only the in-frame ones, dropping some. Among about 620,000 clones listed, about 14% were seen once. The sequencing sample was made of naive CD4+ T cells from blood. The clonotype comes from a man between 18 and 29 years old in good health. V is TRBV4-1 and J is TRBJ2-3; D is uncertain. Here the CDR3 reads CASSQGTTGDTQYF. The CDR3 nucleotides are TGCGCCAGCAGCCAAGGCACAACCGGAGATACGCAGTATTTT.